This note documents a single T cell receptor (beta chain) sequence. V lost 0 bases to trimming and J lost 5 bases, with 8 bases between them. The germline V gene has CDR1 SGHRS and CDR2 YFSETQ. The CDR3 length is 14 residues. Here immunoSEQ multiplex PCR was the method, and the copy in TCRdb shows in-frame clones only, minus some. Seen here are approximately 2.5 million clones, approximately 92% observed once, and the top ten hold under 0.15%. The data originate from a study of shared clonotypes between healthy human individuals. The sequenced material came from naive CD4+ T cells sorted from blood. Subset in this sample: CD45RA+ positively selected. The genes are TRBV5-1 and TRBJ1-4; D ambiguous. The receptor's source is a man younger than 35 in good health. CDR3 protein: CASSLELTNEKLFF. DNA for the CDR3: TGCGCCAGCAGCTTGGAACTTACAAATGAAAAACTGTTTTTT.